These 28 T cell receptor beta chains were all obtained from the same sample, sequenced in a study of blood T cell repertoires in COVID-19. Generated by immunoSEQ multiplex PCR, the TCRdb table keeps only in-frame clones and is missing some. Counted here are just over 70,000 clones, roughly 77% occurring once; the ten biggest clones make up less than 40%. What was sequenced was peripheral blood. The receptors were sampled from a woman between 70 and 85 years old with acute or convalescent COVID-19.

This clone came up a few times. The V gene is TRBV7-3, the J gene TRBJ1-1, with TRBD1 as a possible D gene (6 bases). The CDR3 length is 16 residues. Germline V gives CDR1 SGHTA, CDR2 FQGTGA. Deletions cut 0 bases from V and 1 base from J, with 12 bases between. CDR3 DNA: TGTGCCAGCAGCTTAACTGGGACACGGACGAACACTGAAGCTTTCTTT. Translating gives CASSLTGTRTNTEAFF.

A few counts support this clone. The chain couples TRBV9 to TRBJ2-7; 8 bases map to TRBD1. The ends lost 0 bases at V and 0 bases at J; junction bases unmatched: 5. This CDR3 is 16 amino acids long. Germline CDR1 is SGDLS and CDR2 is YYNGEE. The DNA for the CDR3 is TGTGCCAGCAGCGTAGAAGGCACAGGGGGCTCCTACGAGCAGTACTTC. This gives the protein CASSVEGTGGSYEQYF.

The genes are TRBV4-2 and TRBJ2-1; 9 positions agree with TRBD2. The CDR3 is made up of 17 amino acids. From germline, CDR1 is LGHNA and CDR2 YNFKEQ. Trimming at V came to 5 bases and at J to 0 bases, leaving 8 bases not matched to a gene. CDR3: CASSSRTSEISYNEQFF. Here the CDR3 DNA reads TGTGCCAGCAGCTCCCGGACTAGCGAGATCTCCTACAATGAGCAGTTCTTC.

The chain combines TRBV5-1 with TRBJ1-5; D is possibly TRBD1 (6 bases). V dropped 4 bases and J dropped 6 bases, with 14 bases sitting between them. Germline values: CDR1 SGHRS, CDR2 YFSETQ. This CDR3 is built from 14 residues. CDR3 DNA sequence: TGCGCCAGCAGCGAAGGGGGTGGGGGTCAGCCCCAGCATTTT. This gives the protein CASSEGGGGQPQHF.

The sample holds one count of this clone. The chain employs TRBV7-2 and TRBJ2-5; 11 positions match TRBD1. The CDR3 consists of 15 residues. The V segment lost 4 bases and the J segment 4 bases; nucleotides outside the gene matches: 5. Germline values: CDR1 SGHTA, CDR2 FQGNSA. CDR3 residues: CASSSPGQGGETQYF. The CDR3 bases are TGTGCCAGCAGCTCCCCGGGACAGGGGGGAGAGACCCAGTACTTC.

The chain is built from TRBV9 and TRBJ1-2; tentative D call: TRBD1 (5 bases). V gave up 0 bases and J gave up 8 bases, with 17 bases separating them. The V gene's germline CDR1 is SGDLS and CDR2 YYNGEE. The CDR3 is made up of 15 amino acids. This CDR3 reads CASSVVETAGGGYTF. For the CDR3, the DNA is TGTGCCAGCAGCGTAGTCGAGACAGCCGGCGGAGGCTACACCTTC. Filled out from reference TRBV9 and TRBJ1-2, the complete variable domain reads DSGVTQTPKHLITATGQRVTLRCSPRSGDLSVYWYQQSLDQGLQFLIQYYNGEERAKGNILERFSAQQFPDLHSELNLSSLELGDSALYFCASSVVETAGGGYTFGSGTRLTVV.

The rearrangement joins TRBV5-4 to TRBJ1-3; no definite D call. Trimming removed 3 bases at V and 7 bases at J, with 5 bases between. Germline V lookup: CDR1 SGHNT, CDR2 YYREEE (reference sequence). This CDR3 comprises 11 residues. Written as DNA, the CDR3 is TGTGCCAGCAGCTACGGTAACACCATATATTTT. Its translation: CASSYGNTIYF.

The chain is built from TRBV10-2 and TRBJ2-3; 12 positions match TRBD2. CDR1 and CDR2 from the germline V gene are WSHSY and SAAADI. V was clipped by 4 bases and J by 5 bases; unmatched bases: 4. This CDR3 region has 15 residues. The CDR3 region is CASSAASGGGDTQYF. The CDR3 bases are TGCGCCAGCAGTGCGGCTAGCGGGGGGGGAGATACGCAGTATTTT.

This clone came up once. The chain is built from TRBV7-8 and TRBJ1-2, with a possible D match to TRBD1 (6 bases). With 5 bases removed from V and 7 bases from J, the gap between germline ends came to 14 bases. The CDR3 totals 13 residues. In germline, CDR1 is SGHVS, CDR2 FQNEAQ. The CDR3 nucleotides are TGTGCCAGCAGCCGTCAACAGGGAAGTGGCTACACCTTC. Translating gives CASSRQQGSGYTF.

The chain uses TRBV19 and TRBJ1-1, with 7 nucleotides matching TRBD1. The CDR3 covers 16 residues. V lost 3 bases, J lost 1 base, and 8 bases stayed unmatched. Germline V lookup: CDR1 LNHDA, CDR2 SQIVND (reference sequence). The CDR3 bases are TGTGCCAGTAGTATTCGGGGCCGGGACAGGAACACTGAAGCTTTCTTT. This gives the protein CASSIRGRDRNTEAFF.

The rearrangement uses TRBV19 and TRBJ2-4; no clear D gene. The germline CDR1 and CDR2 sequences are LNHDA and SQIVND (reference sequence). The CDR3 is 13 amino acids. Trimming pared 8 bases from V and 0 bases from J, leaving 8 bases between. Written as DNA, the CDR3 is TGTGCCAGTGAGAATGAAGCCAAAAACATTCAGTACTTC. It codes for CASENEAKNIQYF.

The chain carries TRBV10-3 and TRBJ2-3; TRBD1 aligns across 9 bases. V was clipped by 2 bases and J by 1 base; unmatched bases: 4. CDR1 is ENHRY, CDR2 SYGVKD, per germline. The length of the CDR3 is 16 residues. The CDR3 spells CAISEGRQGGTDTQYF. DNA of the CDR3: TGTGCCATCAGTGAGGGGAGACAGGGGGGCACAGATACGCAGTATTTT.

This sequence joins TRBV2 and TRBJ1-2, with D maybe TRBD1 (5 bases). Germline assignment: CDR1 SNHLY and CDR2 FYNNEI. Deletions cut 4 bases from V and 8 bases from J, with 11 bases between. This CDR3 spans 12 amino acids. The CDR3 loop is CASSGQLVGYTF. In DNA form, the CDR3 reads TGTGCCAGCAGTGGACAGTTGGTCGGCTACACCTTC.

V and J are TRBV6-2 or TRBV6-3 and TRBJ2-1; D is perhaps TRBD2 (5 bases). This CDR3 contains 13 residues. Trimming removed 0 bases from V and 9 bases from J, with 9 bases in between. Germline V gene lookup returns CDR1 MNHEY and CDR2 SVGEGT. CDR3 protein: CASSYSNAGEQFF. In nucleotides, the CDR3 is TGTGCCAGCAGTTACTCGAATGCGGGTGAGCAGTTCTTC.

As to this clone: Other DNA sequences in this specimen translate into the identical CDR3. J is TRBJ1-2 and V is TRBV5-1, with 7 bases aligning to TRBD1. Germline V CDR1 and CDR2: SGHRS, YFSETQ. V gave up 0 bases and J gave up 3 bases; unmatched junction bases: 2. CDR3 length: 14 residues. CDR3 DNA: TGCGCCAGCAGCTTGGGGCAGGGGGACTATGGCTACACCTTC. It is translated as CASSLGQGDYGYTF.

The V and J genes are TRBV7-8 and TRBJ1-2; D might be TRBD1 (5 bases). Germline assignment: CDR1 SGHVS and CDR2 FQNEAQ. V was pared by 5 bases and J by 6 bases, with 22 bases between. The CDR3 covers 16 residues. The CDR3 DNA follows: TGTGCCAGCAGCCCTCGTGGAGACAGTATATTCCATGGCTACACCTTC. It yields the protein CASSPRGDSIFHGYTF.

The DNA for the CDR3 is TGTGCCAGCGGCTTGTTGCCTGGAAACACCATATATTTT. It is translated as CASGLLPGNTIYF. The V and J genes are TRBV2 and TRBJ1-3, with D unresolved. V was cut by 8 bases and J by 2 bases, with 10 bases left in between. Per germline, CDR1 SNHLY and CDR2 FYNNEI. This CDR3 spans 13 amino acids.

The chain recombines TRBV6-5 with TRBJ1-6, with D possibly TRBD1 on 6 matching bases. V was trimmed by 6 bases and J by 10 bases, leaving 16 bases between them. Germline CDR1 and CDR2: MNHEY and SVGAGI. CDR3 length: 14 amino acids. This CDR3 reads CASRSSGAQSPLHF. CDR3 nucleotides: TGTGCCAGCAGGTCCTCAGGGGCTCAATCACCCCTCCACTTT.

This chain joins TRBV5-6 and TRBJ1-2; no clear D. The germline gives CDR1 SGHDT, CDR2 YYEEEE. V lost 0 bases and J 8 bases, leaving 20 bases between the germline ends. The CDR3 extends over 16 amino acids. The CDR3, as DNA: TGTGCCAGCAGCTTGGTCGCTCGCGGGGAATGGAGGGGCTACACCTTC. It is translated as CASSLVARGEWRGYTF.

The chain has TRBV7-9 and TRBJ2-3; 9 positions match TRBD2. The CDR3 loop spans 16 amino acids. Trimming at V came to 5 bases and at J to 4 bases, leaving 10 bases not matched to a gene. Germline values: CDR1 SEHNR, CDR2 FQNEAQ (reference sequence). The CDR3 protein is CASSKGGGGAADTQYF. CDR3 DNA: TGTGCCAGCAGCAAAGGGGGCGGGGGGGCCGCAGATACGCAGTATTTT.

The gene calls are TRBV6-5 and TRBJ1-1; 8 bases align to TRBD1. The CDR3 has 13 residues. Germline V gene lookup returns CDR1 MNHEY and CDR2 SVGAGI. V dropped 6 bases and J dropped 6; count of bases not matched to a gene: 6. The CDR3 here is CASRYRGRAEAFF. The CDR3 region has the DNA TGTGCCAGCAGGTACAGGGGGAGGGCTGAAGCTTTCTTT.

This clone was recorded once. The genes are TRBV6-1 and TRBJ1-2; D unresolved. V was trimmed by 1 base and J by 8 bases, leaving 8 bases between them. Germline CDR1 and CDR2: MNHNS and SASEGT. This CDR3 spans 12 amino acids. CDR3 sequence (DNA): TGTGCCAGCAGTGAAGGGAGGGCGGGCTACACCTTC. Translation: CASSEGRAGYTF.

The gene calls are TRBV6-5 and TRBJ2-6; D ambiguous. There are 13 residues in the CDR3. V shed 7 bases and J shed 0 bases, with 4 bases lying between them. Per the germline V gene, CDR1 is MNHEY and CDR2 is SVGAGI. The CDR3 region has the DNA TGTGCCAGCACTTCCTCTGGGGCCAACGTCCTGACTTTC. It encodes CASTSSGANVLTF.

CDR3 sequence (DNA): TGTGCCAGCAGCCCCGGCGCAGGGCCTAACTATGGCTACACCTTC. It yields the protein CASSPGAGPNYGYTF. The V gene is TRBV7-3, the J gene TRBJ1-2; the D gene is possibly TRBD1 (5 bases). Trimming stripped 5 bases from V and 0 bases from J, with 13 bases between. CDR3 length: 15 residues. In germline, CDR1 is SGHTA, CDR2 FQGTGA.

The chain joins TRBV5-1 to TRBJ2-3, with D possibly matching TRBD1 (5 bases). Trimming cost V 4 bases and J 3 bases, with 9 bases left between them. Germline V lookup: CDR1 SGHRS, CDR2 YFSETQ. This CDR3 has 13 amino acids. The CDR3 bases are TGCGCCAGCAGCGACAGACAGACAGATACGCAGTATTTT. Its protein product is CASSDRQTDTQYF.

The gene calls are TRBV15 and TRBJ2-7; no clear D gene. This CDR3 has 13 residues. V dropped 3 bases and J dropped 1 base, with 7 bases sitting between them. Germline values: CDR1 LNHNV, CDR2 YYDKDF (reference sequence). Written as DNA, the CDR3 is TGTGCCACCAGCAGGGGCAGGTCCTACGAGCAGTACTTC. Translating it yields CATSRGRSYEQYF.

The chain joins TRBV7-9 to TRBJ1-2, with D possibly being TRBD1 (6 bases). The germline V and J ends were trimmed by 1 base and 8 bases, with 11 bases remaining between them. Germline V lookup: CDR1 SEHNR, CDR2 FQNEAQ (reference sequence). The CDR3 totals 13 residues. The CDR3 DNA reads as TGTGCCAGCAGCTTAGGGGCAGGGGTCGGCTACACCTTC. Protein: CASSLGAGVGYTF. Combining the CDR3 with reference TRBV7-9 and TRBJ1-2 gives the whole variable domain DTGVSQNPRHKITKRGQNVTFRCDPISEHNRLYWYRQTLGQGPEFLTYFQNEAQLEKSRLLSDRFSAERPKGSFSTLEIQRTEQGDSAMYLCASSLGAGVGYTFGSGTRLTVV.

The CDR3, as DNA: TGTGCCAGCAGGATACAGCAGAACACTGAAGCTTTCTTT. Translation: CASRIQQNTEAFF. The V call is TRBV12-3 or TRBV12-4, the J call TRBJ1-1; D uncertain. The CDR3 length is 13 residues. V gave up 6 bases and J gave up 1 base, with 9 bases separating them.